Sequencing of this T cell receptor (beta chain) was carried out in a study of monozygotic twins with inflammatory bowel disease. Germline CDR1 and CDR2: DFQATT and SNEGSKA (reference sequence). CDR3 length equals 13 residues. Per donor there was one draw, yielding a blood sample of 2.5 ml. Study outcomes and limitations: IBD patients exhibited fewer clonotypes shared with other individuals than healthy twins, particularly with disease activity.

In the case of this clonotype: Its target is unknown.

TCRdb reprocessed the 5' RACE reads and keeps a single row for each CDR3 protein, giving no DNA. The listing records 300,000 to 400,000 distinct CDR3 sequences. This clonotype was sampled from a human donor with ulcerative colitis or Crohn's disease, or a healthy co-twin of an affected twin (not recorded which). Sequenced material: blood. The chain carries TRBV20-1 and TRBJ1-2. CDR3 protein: CSATLGTSYGYTF.